These 20 T cell receptor beta chains came from one sample sequenced in a study of blood T cell repertoires in COVID-19. Measured with immunoSEQ multiplex PCR; TCRdb has only the in-frame clones, and not every one. The top ten hold 13% to 15% of the sample, which has around 200,000 clones, under 90% seen once. The specimen sequenced was peripheral blood. The receptors here all came from a man aged 30 to 39 with active or convalescent COVID-19.

This chain uses TRBV24-1 with TRBJ2-5, with 12 bases lining up with TRBD2. The CDR3 is 16 amino acids. Per the germline V gene, CDR1 is KGHDR and CDR2 is SFDVKD. Trimming removed 4 bases from V and 4 bases from J; junction bases left unmatched: 6. In DNA form, the CDR3 reads TGTGCCACCAGTGACCCGACTAGCGGGGGAGTAGAGACCCAGTACTTC. It specifies CATSDPTSGGVETQYF.

V gene TRBV3-1 (or the pseudogene TRBV3-2) combines with J gene TRBJ1-1, with 11 nucleotides matching TRBD1. V shed 5 bases, J shed 5 bases, and the junction held 4 bases outside the gene matches. The CDR3 is made up of 14 amino acids. Germline assignment: CDR1 LGHDT and CDR2 YNNKEL (reference sequence). CDR3 sequence: CASSGTGGQTEAFF. The CDR3 nucleotides read TGTGCCAGCAGCGGGACAGGGGGACAAACTGAAGCTTTCTTT.

The V and J genes are TRBV4-1 and TRBJ2-7; 13 nucleotides line up with TRBD2. Germline CDR1 MGHRA, CDR2 YSYEKL. This CDR3 is built from 15 residues. The V segment lost 8 bases and the J segment 6 bases; nucleotides outside the gene matches: 10. CDR3 in DNA: TGCGCCAGCGGCGTCCCGGGACTAGCGGGACCCGAGCAGTACTTC. Amino acids: CASGVPGLAGPEQYF.

The V call is TRBV11-1, the J call TRBJ2-3; 9 nucleotides agree with TRBD2. Germline lookup yields CDR1 SGHAT and CDR2 FQDESV (reference sequence). Trimming took 5 bases from V and 4 from J; bases not matched to a gene: 10. The CDR3 runs 16 residues. CDR3 sequence: CASSPGAGGAADTQYF. In nucleotides, the CDR3 is TGTGCCAGCAGCCCCGGGGCGGGGGGGGCCGCAGATACGCAGTATTTT.

V usage is TRBV5-4 and J usage is TRBJ2-7; 8 bases are shared with TRBD1. In germline, CDR1 is SGHNT, CDR2 YYREEE (reference sequence). The length of the CDR3 is 15 residues. J was trimmed by 5 bases and V by 1 base; bases with no gene match: 8. The CDR3 region is CASSLWDRRYDEQYV. In DNA, the CDR3 is TGTGCCAGCAGCTTGTGGGACAGGAGGTATGACGAGCAGTACGTC.

This rearrangement joins TRBV19 to TRBJ2-2, with 8 bases matching TRBD1. V lost 9 bases, J lost 0 bases, and 12 bases stayed unmatched. The CDR3 runs to 17 residues. Germline V lookup: CDR1 LNHDA, CDR2 SQIVND (reference sequence). The CDR3 sequence is CASRPRTGSPNTGELFF. CDR3 bases: TGTGCCAGCCGACCCAGGACAGGGTCCCCGAACACCGGGGAGCTGTTTTTT.

This clone has just one count. The rearrangement uses TRBV12-3 or TRBV12-4 and TRBJ1-3; 8 positions agree with TRBD1. The CDR3 sequence is 12 residues long. J gave up 9 bases and V 5 bases, and 3 bases lay outside the gene matches. DNA of the CDR3: TGTGCCAGCAGTCGGACAGGGAGCACCATATATTTT. Amino acid sequence: CASSRTGSTIYF.

The chain is built from TRBV7-2 and TRBJ2-3; 8 bases line up with TRBD2. The CDR3 spans 18 residues. V was clipped by 4 bases and J by 2 bases; unmatched bases: 14. Per the germline V gene, CDR1 is SGHTA and CDR2 is FQGNSA. The CDR3 reads CASSSQPSSGGNTDTQYF. The CDR3 nucleotides are TGTGCCAGCAGCTCCCAACCCTCGAGCGGGGGCAACACAGATACGCAGTATTTT.

CDR3 residues: CASSLLAGGVYEQFF. DNA of the CDR3: TGTGCCAGCAGTTTACTAGCGGGAGGGGTCTATGAGCAGTTCTTC. The chain has TRBV28 and TRBJ2-1; 12 bases match TRBD2. Germline trimming cut 2 bases from V and 8 bases from J; bases unmatched to any gene: 4. CDR3 size: 15 residues. Germline lookup yields CDR1 MDHEN and CDR2 SYDVKM.

In its sample, this clone was seen a few times. The chain has TRBV7-2 and TRBJ2-7, with D tentatively TRBD2 (6 bases). From germline, CDR1 is SGHTA and CDR2 FQGNSA. The CDR3 contains 15 residues. V lost 3 bases to trimming and J lost 0 bases, with 12 bases between them. The CDR3 sequence is CASSFGSTGSYEQYF. The CDR3, as DNA: TGTGCCAGCAGCTTCGGGAGCACCGGCTCCTACGAGCAGTACTTC.

The chain is built from TRBV9 and TRBJ1-1, with 10 bases aligning to TRBD1. V gave up 4 bases and J gave up 4 bases; unmatched junction bases: 7. Germline V gene sequence: CDR1 SGDLS, CDR2 YYNGEE. The CDR3 spans 15 residues. The CDR3 spells CASSPRTGGSTEAFF. Written as DNA, the CDR3 is TGTGCCAGCAGCCCGCGGACAGGGGGGAGCACTGAAGCTTTCTTT.

The rearrangement joins TRBV12-3 or TRBV12-4 to TRBJ2-5; a weak D match, TRBD2 (7 bases). V gave up 2 bases and J gave up 4 bases, with 8 bases separating them. The CDR3 loop spans 13 amino acids. The CDR3, as DNA: TGTGCCAGCAGTTTAAGGGGGGGAGAGACCCAGTACTTC. As protein: CASSLRGGETQYF.

V is TRBV3-1 (or the pseudogene TRBV3-2) and J is TRBJ2-1; 7 bases are a match to TRBD1. This CDR3 has 13 residues. The junction had 4 bases not matched to a gene; V was cut back by 6 bases and J by 5 bases. Germline lookup yields CDR1 LGHDT and CDR2 YNNKEL (reference sequence). In DNA form, the CDR3 reads TGTGCCAGCAGACGGGACAGAGACAATGAGCAGTTCTTC. Amino acid sequence: CASRRDRDNEQFF.

This clone was detected once. The V and J genes are TRBV24-1 and TRBJ1-5; TRBD1 might be the D (5 bases). The CDR3 runs 14 residues. Germline values: CDR1 KGHDR, CDR2 SFDVKD. V shed 5 bases and J shed 7 bases, with 14 bases lying between them. The CDR3 DNA sequence: TGTGCCACCAGTGCAGGGCTGACGGGCCAGCCCCAGCATTTT. Protein product: CATSAGLTGQPQHF.

This clone occurred once. The chain is built from TRBV19 and TRBJ1-5; the D is unclear. Between the trimmed V and J ends, which lost 3 bases and 4 bases, there was a span of 10 bases. The CDR3 extends over 14 amino acids. Germline CDR1 and CDR2: LNHDA and SQIVND (reference sequence). CDR3 residues: CASSMTAKNQPQHF. In DNA, the CDR3 is TGTGCCAGTAGTATGACTGCAAAAAATCAGCCCCAGCATTTT. Using reference TRBV19 and TRBJ1-5 for the parts outside the CDR3, the full variable domain is DGGITQSPKYLFRKEGQNVTLSCEQNLNHDAMYWYRQDPGQGLRLIYYSQIVNDFQKGDIAEGYSVSREKKESFPLTVTSAQKNPTAFYLCASSMTAKNQPQHFGDGTRLSIL.

This clone was recorded a few times. The genes are TRBV2 and TRBJ2-7; 8 nucleotides match TRBD1. The V gene's germline CDR1 is SNHLY and CDR2 FYNNEI. The CDR3 has 15 residues. V lost 4 bases to trimming and J lost 1 base; unmatched junction nucleotides: 6. CDR3 in amino acids: CASSGDRSPSYEQYV. CDR3 DNA: TGTGCCAGCAGTGGGGACAGGTCACCTTCCTACGAGCAGTACGTC.

The chain is built from TRBV3-1 (or the pseudogene TRBV3-2) and TRBJ2-6; 8 positions match TRBD2. The CDR3 spans 18 residues. From germline, CDR1 is LGHDT and CDR2 YNNKEL (reference sequence). Germline trimming cut 0 bases from V and 2 bases from J; bases unmatched to any gene: 6. The CDR3 sequence is CASSQDRIAGPGANVLTF. The CDR3, as DNA: TGTGCCAGCAGCCAAGATCGGATAGCGGGGCCTGGGGCCAACGTCCTGACTTTC.

The chain combines TRBV30 with TRBJ2-7; TRBD2 agrees at 7 bases. The CDR3 consists of 14 residues. V dropped 5 bases and J dropped 3; count of bases not matched to a gene: 10. Germline CDR1 reads GTSNPN; CDR2 reads SVGIG (reference sequence). The CDR3: CAWGLASGYYEQYF. DNA for the CDR3: TGTGCCTGGGGCCTAGCTAGCGGATACTACGAGCAGTACTTC.

Only one count was recorded for this clone. The rearrangement joins TRBV2 to TRBJ2-7; 8 nucleotides match TRBD2. In germline, CDR1 is SNHLY, CDR2 FYNNEI. V lost 6 bases, J lost 4 bases, and 14 bases stayed unmatched. The CDR3 spans 16 residues. The CDR3 loop reads CASRPGQGAGVYEQYF. In nucleotides, the CDR3 is TGTGCCAGCAGGCCCGGGCAAGGAGCGGGAGTTTACGAGCAGTACTTC.

This chain connects TRBV7-3 to TRBJ1-6; 7 bases match TRBD1. CDR3 length: 15 amino acids. V gave up 5 bases and J gave up 5 bases; unmatched junction bases: 6. Germline CDR1 SGHTA, CDR2 FQGTGA. The CDR3 region is CASSPQGGDNSPLHF. For the CDR3, the DNA is TGTGCCAGCAGCCCGCAGGGGGGAGATAATTCACCCCTCCACTTT.